The clone carrying this T cell receptor (beta chain) was counted at least ten times. The entry originates in a study of early T cells in non-severe SARS-CoV-2 infection. Researchers attached unique molecular identifiers to individual cDNA molecules. In TCRdb, the 5' RACE reads were re-called with MiXCR into one record per CDR3 protein. This table has some 40,000 distinct CDR3 sequences, roughly 6.1% appearing once. Between the trimmed V and J ends, which lost 6 bases and 3 bases, there was a span of 12 bases. CDR3 length: 13 residues. Germline loops: CDR1 KGHSH, CDR2 LQKENI. The specimen was whole blood, collected at baseline. The sequence came from an adult who was a healthcare worker with PCR-confirmed SARS-CoV-2 infection or an uninfected control (not recorded which). V and J are TRBV18 and TRBJ2-7, with D hard to call. CDR3 in DNA: TGTGCCAGCTCCCCCGCTACTATCTACGAGCAGTACTTC. Protein sequence: CASSPATIYEQYF.